This T cell receptor (beta chain) was profiled in a study of OX40 agonist ivuxolimab in advanced cancers. Study-wide results and caveats: Antigen specificity was not determined for the expanded peripheral T cells. Clones of CD4+ and CD8+ blood T cells grew by week 6 at doses of 0.1 to 3.0 mg/kg.

A word on this clone: Its antigen is as yet unknown.

Libraries were prepared by immunoSEQ multiplex PCR; TCRdb keeps only in-frame clonotypes and omits some of them. The sample records about 100,000 clones, roughly 90% being singletons. This receptor was taken from an adult with an advanced solid tumor such as melanoma, head and neck, liver or kidney cancer. The sample consisted of CD4+ or CD8+ T cells sorted from blood, taken in a trial of the OX40 agonist ivuxolimab.

The CDR3 reads CASSPGSVNSPLHF. The CDR3 DNA is TGTGCCAGCAGCCCGGGGAGTGTTAATTCACCCCTCCACTTT. The V and J genes are TRBV7-6 and TRBJ1-6; D call uncertain. Trimming shortened V by 5 bases and J by 6 bases, and 11 bases separated the two germline ends. Germline loops: CDR1 SGHVS, CDR2 FNYEAQ. The CDR3 is 14 residues long.